The 21 T cell receptor beta chains presented below share a single source sample, sequenced in a study of blood T cell repertoires in COVID-19. Libraries were prepared by immunoSEQ multiplex PCR; TCRdb keeps only in-frame clonotypes and omits some of them. The sample yields roughly 300,000 clones, roughly nine tenths seen once. The sample was peripheral blood. These receptors originate from a woman aged 30 to 39 with COVID-19, enrolled during active disease.

This clone showed up just a few times. The V and J genes are TRBV5-1 and TRBJ2-7; 10 bases fit TRBD2. The germline CDR1 and CDR2 sequences are SGHRS and YFSETQ. V was clipped by 4 bases and J by 3 bases; unmatched bases: 4. The CDR3 loop spans 14 amino acids. CDR3 sequence reads: CASSDPSGGYEQYF. The CDR3 region has the DNA TGCGCCAGCAGCGACCCTAGCGGGGGCTACGAGCAGTACTTC.

The V call is TRBV4-1, the J call TRBJ2-2, with D possibly TRBD1 on 5 matching bases. Germline CDR1 and CDR2: MGHRA and YSYEKL. The CDR3 runs to 14 residues. V was shortened by 1 base and J by 7 bases, with 10 bases between the two germline ends. CDR3 loop: CASSQVGENGELFF. The CDR3 DNA is TGCGCCAGCAGCCAAGTAGGGGAAAACGGGGAGCTGTTTTTT.

J is TRBJ1-2 and V is TRBV24-1; a weak D match, TRBD1 (5 bases). Germline V gene lookup returns CDR1 KGHDR and CDR2 SFDVKD. V gave up 0 bases and J gave up 4 bases, with 8 bases separating them. The CDR3 spans 14 residues. CDR3 bases: TGTGCCACCAGTGATTTGGACAGTAGCTATGGCTACACCTTC. Protein: CATSDLDSSYGYTF.

The count of this clone is one. This sequence joins TRBV11-2 and TRBJ2-7; no definite D call. The CDR3 contains 11 residues. CDR1 SGHAT and CDR2 FQNNGV come from the germline V gene. Trimming shortened V by 4 bases and J by 4 bases, and 5 bases separated the two germline ends. In DNA form, the CDR3 reads TGTGCCAGCAGCTGGGCATACGAGCAGTACTTC. This sequence encodes CASSWAYEQYF.

This chain uses TRBV6-7 with TRBJ2-1; 11 bases map to TRBD1. TRBV6-7 is identified as an open reading frame with a role that is uncertain. The trim removed 0 bases at V and 6 bases at J, leaving 7 bases unmatched. This CDR3 contains 17 residues. CDR3 loop: CASSYSRGTGGANEQFF. The CDR3 nucleotides read TGTGCCAGCAGTTACTCTAGAGGGACAGGGGGGGCCAATGAGCAGTTCTTC.

This clone was counted once. V usage is TRBV19 and J usage is TRBJ1-4; tentatively, D is TRBD1 (5 bases). Germline CDR1 is LNHDA and CDR2 is SQIVND (reference sequence). Between the trimmed V and J ends, which lost 2 bases and 10 bases, there was a span of 8 bases. This CDR3 spans 12 amino acids. CDR3: CASSIRGSKLFF. In DNA form, the CDR3 reads TGTGCCAGTAGTATACGGGGGTCAAAACTGTTTTTT.

The V and J genes are TRBV15 and TRBJ1-1; TRBD1 is a possible D gene (6 bases). CDR1 is LNHNV, CDR2 YYDKDF, per germline (reference sequence). Trimming left V 5 bases short and J 4 bases short, with 23 bases between. The CDR3 runs to 17 residues. In DNA form, the CDR3 reads TGTGCCACCAGCTCCCACCGAGGGGGGGTACCCTCCACTGAAGCTTTCTTT. Residues: CATSSHRGGVPSTEAFF.

This chain uses TRBV2 with TRBJ2-3, with 9 nucleotides matching TRBD2. CDR3 size: 15 residues. The V and J ends lost 8 bases and 1 base, in that order; junction bases with no gene match: 7. CDR1 is SNHLY, CDR2 FYNNEI, per germline. The CDR3 loop reads CASGMSSGGTDTQYF. The CDR3 DNA reads TGTGCCAGCGGGATGTCTAGCGGGGGCACAGATACGCAGTATTTT.

The rearrangement joins TRBV28 to TRBJ1-2; D ambiguous. Trimming pared 3 bases from V and 3 bases from J, leaving 11 bases between. There are 14 residues in the CDR3. Germline V lookup: CDR1 MDHEN, CDR2 SYDVKM. The CDR3 DNA sequence: TGTGCCAGCAGTTTTTCGGGTTTGGACTATGGCTACACCTTC. Protein sequence: CASSFSGLDYGYTF.

The rearrangement links TRBV11-3 to TRBJ1-1; D gene ambiguous. Germline loops: CDR1 SGHNT, CDR2 YENEEA. The CDR3 has 15 residues. The V gene lost 4 bases and the J gene lost 1 base, with 13 bases spanning the gap. CDR3 sequence (DNA): TGTGCCAGCAGCTCACCCCAGGCGGGGAACACTGAAGCTTTCTTT. Its translation: CASSSPQAGNTEAFF.

The rearrangement links TRBV29-1 to TRBJ1-5, with a tentative D call TRBD1 (5 bases). V was clipped by 6 bases and J by 1 base, with 19 bases between them. The V gene's germline CDR1 is SQVTM and CDR2 ANQGSEA. This CDR3 has 16 amino acids. In nucleotides, the CDR3 is TGCAGCGTCACGAAGGAGGGGCCCGAAAGCAATCAGCCCCAGCATTTT. Its protein is CSVTKEGPESNQPQHF. Based on the CDR3 plus reference TRBV29-1 and TRBJ1-5, the full variable domain is SAVISQKPSRDICQRGTSLTIQCQVDSQVTMMFWYRQQPGQSLTLIATANQGSEATYESGFVIDKFPISRPNLTFSTLTVSNMSPEDSSIYLCSVTKEGPESNQPQHFGDGTRLSIL.

This chain connects TRBV5-1 to TRBJ2-6; 7 bases match TRBD1. CDR1 SGHRS and CDR2 YFSETQ come from the germline V gene. This CDR3 contains 17 residues. J lost 1 base, V lost 5 bases, and 9 bases had no gene match. The CDR3 DNA reads as TGCGCCAGCAGTCACTCAGGGGGACAATCTGGGGCCAACGTCCTGACTTTC. This sequence encodes CASSHSGGQSGANVLTF.

The J gene is TRBJ2-2, the V gene TRBV5-1; 9 bases align to TRBD1. Germline values: CDR1 SGHRS, CDR2 YFSETQ. The CDR3 is 16 amino acids. The V segment lost 0 bases and the J segment 4 bases; nucleotides outside the gene matches: 4. The CDR3 reads CASSLGTGVGTGELFF. The CDR3 DNA sequence: TGCGCCAGCAGCTTGGGGACAGGGGTCGGCACCGGGGAGCTGTTTTTT.

The chain recombines TRBV7-8 with TRBJ2-5, with 9 bases lining up with TRBD1. V dropped 5 bases and J dropped 6; count of bases not matched to a gene: 7. The CDR3 contains 14 residues. The germline gives CDR1 SGHVS, CDR2 FQNEAQ. In nucleotides, the CDR3 is TGTGCCAGCAGCCTTGGGACAGGGCCCAAGACCCAGTACTTC. Protein product: CASSLGTGPKTQYF.

The genes are TRBV12-3 or TRBV12-4 and TRBJ2-7; TRBD2 matches at 7 bases. The CDR3 spans 12 residues. The trim removed 3 bases at V and 5 bases at J, leaving 1 base unmatched. For the CDR3, the DNA is TGTGCCAGCAGTTTGGGGGGGAACGAGCAGTACTTC. Its translation is CASSLGGNEQYF.

The rearrangement joins TRBV5-6 to TRBJ2-1; a weak D match, TRBD1 (6 bases). Between the trimmed V and J ends, which lost 5 bases and 1 base, there was a span of 7 bases. The CDR3 extends over 13 amino acids. Per the germline V gene, CDR1 is SGHDT and CDR2 is YYEEEE. The CDR3, as DNA: TGTGCCAGCAGAACAGGGTCCTACAATGAGCAGTTCTTC. This encodes CASRTGSYNEQFF.

This clone was observed once. The chain joins TRBV7-9 to TRBJ2-5; D unclear. Germline V gene lookup returns CDR1 SEHNR and CDR2 FQNEAQ (reference sequence). Trimming shortened V by 2 bases and J by 2 bases, and 6 bases separated the two germline ends. This CDR3 region has 13 residues. CDR3 nucleotide sequence: TGTGCCAGCAGCTTACACCAGCAAGAGACCCAGTACTTC. Translation: CASSLHQQETQYF.

V usage is TRBV4-1 and J usage is TRBJ1-2; D is unclear. Trimming removed 0 bases at V and 4 bases at J, with 15 bases between. This CDR3 is 16 amino acids long. Germline assignment: CDR1 MGHRA and CDR2 YSYEKL. The CDR3 coding sequence is TGCGCCAGCAGCCAAGAGATTTCGGGAAATGGCTATGGCTACACCTTC. Its translation: CASSQEISGNGYGYTF.

V usage is TRBV5-1 and J usage is TRBJ2-3; a weak D match, TRBD1 (7 bases). The V end lost 3 bases, the J end lost 11 bases, and 16 bases lay between the germline ends. The CDR3 has 13 residues. In germline, CDR1 is SGHRS, CDR2 YFSETQ. The CDR3 DNA reads as TGCGCCAGCAGCTCCGGCAGGGGGGTAGGGCAGTATTTT. It translates to CASSSGRGVGQYF.

The V call is TRBV7-9, the J call TRBJ1-2; possibly TRBD1 for D (5 bases). Trimming shortened V by 3 bases and J by 7 bases, and 9 bases separated the two germline ends. The CDR3 sequence is 12 residues long. Germline CDR1 is SEHNR and CDR2 is FQNEAQ (reference sequence). CDR3 sequence: CASSFDSGGYTF. DNA of the CDR3: TGTGCCAGCAGCTTCGACAGTGGTGGCTACACCTTC. The full variable domain, with the rest looked up from reference TRBV7-9 and TRBJ1-2, is DTGVSQNPRHKITKRGQNVTFRCDPISEHNRLYWYRQTLGQGPEFLTYFQNEAQLEKSRLLSDRFSAERPKGSFSTLEIQRTEQGDSAMYLCASSFDSGGYTFGSGTRLTVV.

The chain recombines TRBV28 with TRBJ2-1; 7 bases are a match to TRBD1. CDR1 and CDR2 from the germline V gene are MDHEN and SYDVKM. The CDR3 consists of 13 residues. V lost 9 bases, J lost 3 bases, and 5 bases stayed unmatched. The CDR3 nucleotides are TGTGCCAGTACAGGGGCTCTCTACAATGAGCAGTTCTTC. Its protein product is CASTGALYNEQFF.